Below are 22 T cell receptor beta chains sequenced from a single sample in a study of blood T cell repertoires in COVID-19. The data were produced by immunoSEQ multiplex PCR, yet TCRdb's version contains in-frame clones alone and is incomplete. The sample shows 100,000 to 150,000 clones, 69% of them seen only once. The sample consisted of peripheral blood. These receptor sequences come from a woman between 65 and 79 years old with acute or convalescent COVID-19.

Written as DNA, the CDR3 is TGTGCCAGCAGACCAGGGGGCTCTGGAAACACCATATATTTT. This translates into CASRPGGSGNTIYF. The chain combines TRBV6-6 with TRBJ1-3; 7 bases are a match to TRBD1. J was trimmed by 0 bases and V by 6 bases; bases with no gene match: 2. The germline gives CDR1 MNHNY, CDR2 SVGAGI (reference sequence). CDR3 size: 14 residues.

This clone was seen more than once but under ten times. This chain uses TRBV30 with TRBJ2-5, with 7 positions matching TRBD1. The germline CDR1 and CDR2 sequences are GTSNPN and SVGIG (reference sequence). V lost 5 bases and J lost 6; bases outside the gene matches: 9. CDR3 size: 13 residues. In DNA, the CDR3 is TGTGCCTGGGGGGGACAGACCATGAAGACCCAGTACTTC. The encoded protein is CAWGGQTMKTQYF.

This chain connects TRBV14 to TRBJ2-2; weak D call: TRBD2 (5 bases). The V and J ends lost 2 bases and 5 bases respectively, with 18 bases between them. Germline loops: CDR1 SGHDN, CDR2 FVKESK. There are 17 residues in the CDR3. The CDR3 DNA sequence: TGTGCCAGCAGCCAACAGACATTCCGGGGAAGAACCGGGGAGCTGTTTTTT. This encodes CASSQQTFRGRTGELFF.

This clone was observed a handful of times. The CDR3 DNA sequence: TGTGCCAGCAGCCCCGGACTAGCGGAGACCCAGTACTTC. This codes for CASSPGLAETQYF. The chain couples TRBV9 to TRBJ2-5; 9 bases line up with TRBD2. V shed 4 bases, J shed 5 bases, and the junction held 3 bases outside the gene matches. CDR1 and CDR2 (germline): SGDLS, YYNGEE. The CDR3 has 13 residues.

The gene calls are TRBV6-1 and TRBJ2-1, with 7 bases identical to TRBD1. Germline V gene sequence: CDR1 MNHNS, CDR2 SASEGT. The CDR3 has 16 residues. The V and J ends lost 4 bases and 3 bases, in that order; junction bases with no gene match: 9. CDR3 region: CASSARGNTGYNEQFF. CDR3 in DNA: TGTGCCAGCAGTGCCAGGGGGAATACAGGCTACAATGAGCAGTTCTTC.

CDR3 amino acids: CASSQRLRAGGSDTQYF. The CDR3 region has the DNA TGTGCCAGCAGCCAACGACTACGGGCCGGAGGGTCAGATACGCAGTATTTT. The chain carries TRBV3-1 (or the pseudogene TRBV3-2) and TRBJ2-3, with D tentatively TRBD2 (6 bases). CDR3 size: 17 residues. Germline V gene lookup returns CDR1 LGHDT and CDR2 YNNKEL (reference sequence). V was shortened by 2 bases and J by 4 bases, with 19 bases between the two germline ends.

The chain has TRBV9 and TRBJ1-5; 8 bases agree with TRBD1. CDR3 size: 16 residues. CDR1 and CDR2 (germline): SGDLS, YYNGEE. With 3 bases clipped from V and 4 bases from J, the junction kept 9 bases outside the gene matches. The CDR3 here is CASSALKDRENQPQHF. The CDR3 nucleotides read TGTGCCAGCAGCGCCCTTAAGGACAGGGAAAATCAGCCCCAGCATTTT.

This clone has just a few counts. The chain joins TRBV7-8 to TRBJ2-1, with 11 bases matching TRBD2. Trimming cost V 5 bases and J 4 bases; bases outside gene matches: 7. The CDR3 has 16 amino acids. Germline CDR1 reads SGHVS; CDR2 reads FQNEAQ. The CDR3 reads CASSITSGSYYNEQFF. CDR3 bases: TGTGCCAGCAGCATAACTAGCGGGAGCTATTACAATGAGCAGTTCTTC.

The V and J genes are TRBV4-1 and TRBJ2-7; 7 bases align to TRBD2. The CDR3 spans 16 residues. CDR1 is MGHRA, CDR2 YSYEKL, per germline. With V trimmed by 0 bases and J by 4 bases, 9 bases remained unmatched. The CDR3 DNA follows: TGCGCCAGCAGCCAAGAGGGAGCGGGAATGGGGTACGAGCAGTACTTC. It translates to CASSQEGAGMGYEQYF.

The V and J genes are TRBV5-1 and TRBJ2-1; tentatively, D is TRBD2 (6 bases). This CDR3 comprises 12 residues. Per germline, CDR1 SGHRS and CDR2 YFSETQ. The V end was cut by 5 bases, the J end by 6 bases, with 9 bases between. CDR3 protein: CASRTGGNEQFF. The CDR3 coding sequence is TGCGCCAGCAGGACCGGGGGCAATGAGCAGTTCTTC.

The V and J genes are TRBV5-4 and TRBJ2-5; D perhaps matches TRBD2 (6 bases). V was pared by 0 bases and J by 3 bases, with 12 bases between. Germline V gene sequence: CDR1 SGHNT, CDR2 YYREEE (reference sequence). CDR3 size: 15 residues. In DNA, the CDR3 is TGTGCCAGCAGCTTGGTTGGAGCTAGCGAAGAGACCCAGTACTTC. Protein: CASSLVGASEETQYF.

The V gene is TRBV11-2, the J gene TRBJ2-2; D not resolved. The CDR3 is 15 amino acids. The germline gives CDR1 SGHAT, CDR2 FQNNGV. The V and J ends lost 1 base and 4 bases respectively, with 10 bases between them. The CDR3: CASSLVSLGTGELFF. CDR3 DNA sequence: TGTGCCAGCAGCTTAGTTAGCTTGGGCACCGGGGAGCTGTTTTTT.

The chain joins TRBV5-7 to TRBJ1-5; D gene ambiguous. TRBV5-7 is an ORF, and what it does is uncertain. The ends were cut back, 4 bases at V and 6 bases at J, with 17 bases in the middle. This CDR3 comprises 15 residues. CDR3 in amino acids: CASSPWNLRFQPQHF. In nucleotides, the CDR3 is TGTGCCAGCAGCCCTTGGAACTTGAGGTTTCAGCCCCAGCATTTT.

The CDR3 sequence is CSATNNREAFF. As DNA, the CDR3 is TGCAGTGCTACCAATAACAGGGAAGCTTTCTTT. This chain links TRBV20-1 with TRBJ1-1, with D possibly TRBD1 on 5 matching bases. In germline, CDR1 is DFQATT, CDR2 SNEGSKA (reference sequence). The germline V and J ends were trimmed by 4 bases and 8 bases, with 11 bases remaining between them. The length of the CDR3 is 11 residues.

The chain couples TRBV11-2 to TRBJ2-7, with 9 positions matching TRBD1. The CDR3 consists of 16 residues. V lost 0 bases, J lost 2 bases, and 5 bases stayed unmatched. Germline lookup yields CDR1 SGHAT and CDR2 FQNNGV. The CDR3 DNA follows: TGTGCCAGCAGCTTAGAGGATAACAGGGGGCCCTACGAGCAGTACTTC. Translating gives CASSLEDNRGPYEQYF. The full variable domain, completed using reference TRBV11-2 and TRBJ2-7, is EAGVAQSPRYKIIEKRQSVAFWCNPISGHATLYWYQQILGQGPKLLIQFQNNGVVDDSQLPKDRFSAERLKGVDSTLKIQPAKLEDSAVYLCASSLEDNRGPYEQYFGPGTRLTVT.

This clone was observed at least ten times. The CDR3 coding sequence is TGTGCCAGCTCACCATGGAGTTGGACAGGTAACACCGGGGAGCTGTTTTTT. The encoded protein is CASSPWSWTGNTGELFF. The chain couples TRBV18 to TRBJ2-2, with TRBD1 matching over 7 bases. The CDR3 is made up of 17 amino acids. Germline V gives CDR1 KGHSH, CDR2 LQKENI. The V gene end was trimmed by 2 bases and the J gene end by 2 bases; junction bases not matched to a gene: 8.

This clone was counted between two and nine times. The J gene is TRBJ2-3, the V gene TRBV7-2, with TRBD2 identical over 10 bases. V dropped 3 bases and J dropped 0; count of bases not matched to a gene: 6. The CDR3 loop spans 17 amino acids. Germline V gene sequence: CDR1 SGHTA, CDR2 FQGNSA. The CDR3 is CASSFSGGQTSTDTQYF. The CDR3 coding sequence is TGTGCCAGCAGCTTTAGCGGGGGGCAAACTAGCACAGATACGCAGTATTTT. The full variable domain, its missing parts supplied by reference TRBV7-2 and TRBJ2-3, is GAGVSQSPSNKVTEKGKDVELRCDPISGHTALYWYRQSLGQGLEFLIYFQGNSAPDKSGLPSDRFSAERTGGSVSTLTIQRTQQEDSAVYLCASSFSGGQTSTDTQYFGPGTRLTVL.

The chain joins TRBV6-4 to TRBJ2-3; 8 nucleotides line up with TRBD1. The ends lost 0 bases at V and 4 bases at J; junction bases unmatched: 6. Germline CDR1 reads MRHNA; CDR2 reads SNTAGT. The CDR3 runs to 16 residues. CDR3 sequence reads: CASSDSSGGQADTQYF. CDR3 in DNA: TGTGCCAGCAGTGACTCTTCAGGGGGCCAGGCAGATACGCAGTATTTT.

The CDR3 loop is CASSLIDRGYQPQHF. DNA of the CDR3: TGTGCCAGCAGCTTAATAGACAGGGGGTATCAGCCCCAGCATTTT. The rearrangement links TRBV7-2 to TRBJ1-5; 9 bases agree with TRBD1. Germline lookup yields CDR1 SGHTA and CDR2 FQGNSA. The CDR3 sequence is 15 residues long. V dropped 2 bases and J dropped 5; count of bases not matched to a gene: 4.

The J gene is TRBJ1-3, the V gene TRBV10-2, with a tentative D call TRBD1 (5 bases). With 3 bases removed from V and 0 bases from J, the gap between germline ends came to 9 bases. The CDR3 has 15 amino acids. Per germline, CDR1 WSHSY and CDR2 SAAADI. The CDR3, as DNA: TGCGCCAGCAGTGACGGACATAGCTCTGGAAACACCATATATTTT. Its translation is CASSDGHSSGNTIYF.

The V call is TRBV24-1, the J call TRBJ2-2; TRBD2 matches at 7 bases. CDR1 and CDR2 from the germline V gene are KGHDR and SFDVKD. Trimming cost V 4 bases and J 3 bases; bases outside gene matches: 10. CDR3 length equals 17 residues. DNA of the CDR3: TGTGCCACCAGTGACTGGACATCGGCGGGGGACACCGGGGAGCTGTTTTTT. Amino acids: CATSDWTSAGDTGELFF.

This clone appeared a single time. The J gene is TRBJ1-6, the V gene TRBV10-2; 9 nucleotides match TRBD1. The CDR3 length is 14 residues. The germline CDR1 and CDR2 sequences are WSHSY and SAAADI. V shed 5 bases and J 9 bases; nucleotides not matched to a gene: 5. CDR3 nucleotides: TGCGCCAGCAGTAGACAGGGGGAGGGTTCACCCCTCCACTTT. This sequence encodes CASSRQGEGSPLHF.